The next 21 T cell receptor beta chains were all read from a single sample in a study of identical twins. TCRdb reprocessed the 5' RACE reads via MiXCR and lists one record per CDR3 protein. Among 650,000 to 800,000 distinct CDR3 sequences, under 9% were seen once, and the ten largest hold 0.75% to 1%. The same sample was also used in a study of yellow fever vaccine responses in identical twins.

Sequenced sample: PBMCs. These receptors were taken from a woman younger than 30 in good health.

The sample holds a few counts of this clonotype. Since a much larger clone is just one base distant, this may be a read error. The rearrangement links TRBV7-9 to TRBJ2-3; D unclear. Looked up from germline, CDR1 is SEHNR and CDR2 is FQNEAQ (reference sequence). This CDR3 region has 12 residues. V was clipped by 4 bases and J by 2 bases, with 4 bases between them. The DNA for the CDR3 is TGTGCCAGCAGCTACTTCACAGATACGCAGTATTTT. Residues: CASSYFTDTQYF.

The chain carries TRBV7-9 and TRBJ2-5, with TRBD1 identical over 7 bases. The junction had 7 bases not matched to a gene; V was cut back by 5 bases and J by 1 base. CDR1 is SEHNR and CDR2 is FQNEAQ in the germline V gene (reference sequence). The CDR3 contains 15 residues. CDR3 amino acids: CASSGGQALQETQYF. The CDR3 DNA is TGTGCCAGCAGCGGAGGACAGGCCCTCCAAGAGACCCAGTACTTC.

This clonotype was counted at least ten times. The chain employs TRBV12-3 or TRBV12-4 and TRBJ2-7; the D gene could be TRBD1 or TRBD2 (5 bases each). V was pared by 1 base and J by 0 bases, with 10 bases between. The CDR3 is 15 amino acids. The CDR3 sequence: CASSLGGTASYEQYF. CDR3 DNA sequence: TGTGCCAGCAGTTTAGGTGGGACGGCCTCCTACGAGCAGTACTTC.

This clonotype was detected only a few times. The rearrangement joins TRBV5-1 to TRBJ2-7; D not resolved. V shed 5 bases and J shed 0 bases, with 15 bases lying between them. CDR1 is SGHRS, CDR2 YFSETQ, per germline. The length of the CDR3 is 15 residues. The CDR3 DNA reads as TGCGCCAGCAGTAGTGGGGTCACCTACTCCTACGAGCAGTACTTC. Its translation is CASSSGVTYSYEQYF. The variable domain in full, with the rest retrieved from reference TRBV5-1 and TRBJ2-7, is KAGVTQTPRYLIKTRGQQVTLSCSPISGHRSVSWYQQTPGQGLQFLFEYFSETQRNKGNFPGRFSGRQFSNSRSEMNVSTLELGDSALYLCASSSGVTYSYEQYFGPGTRLTVT.

The gene calls are TRBV6-4 and TRBJ2-7; 11 nucleotides agree with TRBD1. The length of the CDR3 is 15 residues. J gave up 4 bases and V 5 bases, and 7 bases lay outside the gene matches. Germline loops: CDR1 MRHNA, CDR2 SNTAGT. The CDR3 region is CASSIRDRGFYEQYF. In DNA, the CDR3 is TGTGCCAGCAGTATCCGGGACAGGGGGTTTTACGAGCAGTACTTC.

The chain joins TRBV29-1 to TRBJ2-7, with D possibly matching TRBD1 (6 bases). V was cut by 5 bases and J by 5 bases, with 13 bases left in between. Germline V gives CDR1 SQVTM, CDR2 ANQGSEA. CDR3 size: 12 residues. Written as DNA, the CDR3 is TGCAGCGTTCCCTCAGGGGTAGACGAGCAGTACTTC. This sequence encodes CSVPSGVDEQYF.

There are many counts of this clonotype. The rearrangement uses TRBV11-1 and TRBJ2-1; 11 nucleotides line up with TRBD2. Unmatched junction bases numbered 9, after V lost 4 bases and J lost 1 base. The CDR3 loop spans 18 amino acids. Germline CDR1 is SGHAT and CDR2 is FQDESV (reference sequence). In nucleotides, the CDR3 is TGTGCCAGCAGCTCCTACGAAACTAGCGGGGGATCCTACAATGAGCAGTTCTTC. This sequence encodes CASSSYETSGGSYNEQFF.

The chain combines TRBV11-3 with TRBJ2-2, with 8 positions matching TRBD1. Unmatched junction bases numbered 19, after V lost 4 bases and J lost 6 bases. Germline assignment: CDR1 SGHNT and CDR2 YENEEA. This CDR3 contains 19 residues. The CDR3 protein is CASSSGGQGERTYPGELFF. CDR3 coding DNA: TGTGCCAGCAGCTCAGGCGGACAGGGCGAACGGACCTACCCCGGGGAGCTGTTTTTT.

The chain recombines TRBV19 with TRBJ2-1; D gene uncertain. The CDR3 spans 16 residues. V gave up 3 bases and J gave up 3 bases, with 15 bases separating them. Per germline, CDR1 LNHDA and CDR2 SQIVND (reference sequence). CDR3 coding DNA: TGTGCCAGTAGTATTATTGGGGATTCGATCTACAATGAGCAGTTCTTC. Its translation: CASSIIGDSIYNEQFF.

This clonotype was seen at least ten times. This rearrangement joins TRBV5-1 to TRBJ1-5; D unclear. CDR1 and CDR2 from the germline V gene are SGHRS and YFSETQ. The CDR3 consists of 13 residues. Trimming cost V 1 base and J 7 bases, with 9 bases left between them. The CDR3 DNA reads as TGCGCCAGCAGCTTGAAGGGTTTCCAGCCCCAGCATTTT. Translating it yields CASSLKGFQPQHF. The whole variable domain, filled in from reference TRBV5-1 and TRBJ1-5, reads KAGVTQTPRYLIKTRGQQVTLSCSPISGHRSVSWYQQTPGQGLQFLFEYFSETQRNKGNFPGRFSGRQFSNSRSEMNVSTLELGDSALYLCASSLKGFQPQHFGDGTRLSIL.

At least ten counts were recorded for this clonotype. CDR3 loop: CATSRDFDEQFF. The CDR3 DNA follows: TGTGCCACCAGCAGAGATTTCGATGAGCAGTTCTTC. J is TRBJ2-1 and V is TRBV15, with no clear D. This CDR3 spans 12 amino acids. Germline assignment: CDR1 LNHNV and CDR2 YYDKDF (reference sequence). V was clipped by 0 bases and J by 8 bases, with 5 bases between them.

The V gene is TRBV18, the J gene TRBJ2-5; D unclear. CDR3 size: 13 residues. Germline lookup yields CDR1 KGHSH and CDR2 LQKENI. The V and J ends lost 0 bases and 4 bases respectively, with 6 bases between them. This chain's CDR3 is CASSPPKLETQYF. CDR3 nucleotide sequence: TGTGCCAGCTCACCACCCAAGTTAGAGACCCAGTACTTC.

This clonotype was counted at least ten times. This sequence joins TRBV6-5 and TRBJ2-3; D uncertain. Trimming removed 5 bases from V and 2 bases from J, with 5 bases in between. Germline V gives CDR1 MNHEY, CDR2 SVGAGI. The CDR3 loop spans 12 amino acids. CDR3 coding DNA: TGTGCCAGCAGTACTACCACAGATACGCAGTATTTT. Translation gives CASSTTTDTQYF.

The chain employs TRBV21-1 and TRBJ2-5; the table's D call TRBD1 went unverified against the DNA. TRBV21-1 is flagged as a pseudogene. The length of the CDR3 is 14 residues. This CDR3 reads CASSKVGPKETQYF. CDR3 nucleotides: TGTGCCAGCAGCAAAGTGGGGCCGAAAGAGACCCAGTACTTC.

J is TRBJ2-5 and V is TRBV5-6; no reliable D call. The CDR3 runs 11 residues. V was cut by 4 bases and J by 7 bases, with 8 bases left in between. From germline, CDR1 is SGHDT and CDR2 YYEEEE. CDR3 sequence reads: CASSRPGTQYF. Here the CDR3 DNA reads TGTGCCAGCAGCCGGCCCGGGACCCAGTACTTC.

This clonotype was observed many times. The V and J genes are TRBV20-1 and TRBJ2-1; D is unclear. V was shortened by 1 base and J by 9 bases, with 16 bases between the two germline ends. Germline V gene lookup returns CDR1 DFQATT and CDR2 SNEGSKA (reference sequence). The CDR3 covers 14 residues. The DNA of the CDR3 is TGCAGTGCTAGAGGGCCACAACCTACCACTGAGCAGTTCTTC. Translated: CSARGPQPTTEQFF.

This clonotype was seen more than once but under ten times. The chain links TRBV6-1 to TRBJ2-3; no definite D call. V was shortened by 7 bases and J by 4 bases, with 12 bases between the two germline ends. Germline CDR1 is MNHNS and CDR2 is SASEGT. This CDR3 has 13 residues. Here the CDR3 DNA reads TGTGCCAGCAAGATTTCCTTATCAGATACGCAGTATTTT. It specifies CASKISLSDTQYF.

This clonotype was detected ten times or more. The chain couples TRBV6-5 to TRBJ1-5, with unresolved D. The germline V gene encodes CDR1 MNHEY and CDR2 SVGAGI. Between the trimmed V and J ends, which lost 3 bases and 4 bases, there was a span of 7 bases. This CDR3 comprises 13 residues. In DNA form, the CDR3 reads TGTGCCAGCAGTTATGATAATAATCAGCCCCAGCATTTT. As protein: CASSYDNNQPQHF.

This clonotype came up a few times. CDR3 protein: CSARLAGGPKETQYF. CDR3 nucleotides: TGCAGTGCCAGGCTAGCGGGGGGGCCTAAAGAGACCCAGTACTTC. V is TRBV20-1 and J is TRBJ2-5; the match to TRBD2 covers 12 bases. Germline CDR1 reads DFQATT; CDR2 reads SNEGSKA (reference sequence). With 6 bases clipped from V and 3 bases from J, the junction kept 8 bases outside the gene matches. The CDR3 is 15 amino acids.

The chain carries TRBV15 and TRBJ2-7; D perhaps matches TRBD1 (5 bases). Germline V gene lookup returns CDR1 LNHNV and CDR2 YYDKDF (reference sequence). The CDR3 covers 13 residues. V was shortened by 2 bases and J by 2 bases, with 7 bases between the two germline ends. The CDR3 reads CATSRRTTYEQYF. The CDR3 nucleotides are TGTGCCACCAGCAGACGGACAACCTACGAGCAGTACTTC.

Only a few counts were recorded for this clonotype. The chain is built from TRBV28 and TRBJ2-7; 11 bases fit TRBD2. Trimming took 5 bases from V and 2 from J; bases not matched to a gene: 11. Germline CDR1 reads MDHEN; CDR2 reads SYDVKM. This CDR3 has 17 amino acids. CDR3 protein: CASSPGPGTSGTYEQYF. CDR3 DNA: TGTGCCAGCAGTCCCGGACCCGGGACTAGCGGAACCTACGAGCAGTACTTC. The full variable domain, with the rest looked up from reference TRBV28 and TRBJ2-7, is DVKVTQSSRYLVKRTGEKVFLECVQDMDHENMFWYRQDPGLGLRLIYFSYDVKMKEKGDIPEGYSVSREKKERFSLILESASTNQTSMYLCASSPGPGTSGTYEQYFGPGTRLTVT.